The 5 T cell receptor beta chains below come from one sample, sequenced in a study of control samples from healthy donors and cancer patients. Sequencing used immunoSEQ multiplex PCR; TCRdb keeps in-frame clones, though not all of them. The repertoire includes about 200,000 clones, around 93% of them detected once, and approximately 1.8% sits in the top ten. Sequenced input: blood. All receptors come from a man aged 25-45 years in good health.

The chain has TRBV5-5 and TRBJ2-3, with 10 positions matching TRBD2. V lost 1 base, J lost 0 bases, and 8 bases stayed unmatched. CDR1 and CDR2 (germline): SGHKS, YYEKEE (reference sequence). The CDR3 has 18 residues. The CDR3 region is CASSLRLAGVSSTDTQYF. The CDR3 coding sequence is TGTGCCAGCAGCTTGAGGCTAGCGGGGGTTTCTAGCACAGATACGCAGTATTTT.

The V and J genes are TRBV15 and TRBJ1-2; D might be TRBD1 (6 bases). The CDR3 has 17 amino acids. Trimming shortened V by 0 bases and J by 1 base, and 15 bases separated the two germline ends. Germline values: CDR1 LNHNV, CDR2 YYDKDF (reference sequence). The CDR3 loop is CATSRDFVQGRNYGYTF. For the CDR3, the DNA is TGTGCCACCAGCAGAGATTTCGTACAGGGTCGTAACTATGGCTACACCTTC.

This chain joins TRBV12-3 or TRBV12-4 and TRBJ1-2; D perhaps matches TRBD1 (5 bases). V was cut by 1 base and J by 4 bases, with 7 bases left in between. The CDR3 extends over 13 amino acids. CDR3 bases: TGTGCCAGCAGTTTAGGACAGTTCTATGGCTACACCTTC. Translated, it gives CASSLGQFYGYTF.

The CDR3 nucleotides read TGTGCCTGGAGTGAAATAGCGGGGTTGTTCCGCAATGAGCAGTTCTTC. Its translation is CAWSEIAGLFRNEQFF. The J gene is TRBJ2-1, the V gene TRBV30; 8 bases are a match to TRBD2. This CDR3 region has 16 residues. V gave up 1 base and J gave up 6 bases; unmatched junction bases: 11. Germline V lookup: CDR1 GTSNPN, CDR2 SVGIG (reference sequence). Full variable domain (remainder filled in from reference TRBV30 and TRBJ2-1): SQTIHQWPATLVQPVGSPLSLECTVEGTSNPNLYWYRQAAGRGLQLLFYSVGIGQISSEVPQNLSASRPQDRQFILSSKKLLLSDSGFYLCAWSEIAGLFRNEQFFGPGTRLTVL.

The chain links TRBV2 to TRBJ2-1; the match to TRBD1 covers 7 bases. The CDR3 totals 15 residues. After removal of 6 bases from V and 4 bases from J, the junction contained 9 bases not matched to a gene. Germline loops: CDR1 SNHLY, CDR2 FYNNEI. The CDR3 loop reads CASRRDRLEYNEQFF. The CDR3 bases are TGTGCCAGCAGGAGGGACAGATTGGAGTACAATGAGCAGTTCTTC.